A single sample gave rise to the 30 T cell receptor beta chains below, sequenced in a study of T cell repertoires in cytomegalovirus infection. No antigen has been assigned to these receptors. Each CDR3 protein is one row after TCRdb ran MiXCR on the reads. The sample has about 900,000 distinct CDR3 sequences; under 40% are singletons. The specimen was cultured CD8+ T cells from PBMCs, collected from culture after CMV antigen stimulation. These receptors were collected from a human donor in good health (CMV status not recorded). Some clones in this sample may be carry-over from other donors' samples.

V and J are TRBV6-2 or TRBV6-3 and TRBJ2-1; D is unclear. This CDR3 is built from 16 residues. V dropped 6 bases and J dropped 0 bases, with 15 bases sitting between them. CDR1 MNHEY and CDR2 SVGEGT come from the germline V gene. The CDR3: CASSPTGRGSYNEQFF. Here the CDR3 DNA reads TGTGCCAGCAGCCCAACGGGCCGAGGCTCCTACAATGAGCAGTTCTTC.

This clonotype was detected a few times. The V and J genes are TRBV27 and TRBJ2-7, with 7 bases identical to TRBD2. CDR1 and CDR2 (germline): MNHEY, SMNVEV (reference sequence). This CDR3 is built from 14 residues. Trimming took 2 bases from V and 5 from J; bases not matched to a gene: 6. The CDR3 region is CASSLEAGFDEQYF. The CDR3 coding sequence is TGTGCCAGCAGTTTAGAAGCGGGGTTCGACGAGCAGTACTTC.

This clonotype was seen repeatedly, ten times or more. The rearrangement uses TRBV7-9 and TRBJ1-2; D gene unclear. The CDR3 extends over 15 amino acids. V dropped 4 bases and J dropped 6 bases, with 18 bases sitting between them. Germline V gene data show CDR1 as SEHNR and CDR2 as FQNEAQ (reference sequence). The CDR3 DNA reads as TGTGCCAGCAGCTCGGGTATAGCCTTCGTGGATGGCTACACCTTC. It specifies CASSSGIAFVDGYTF. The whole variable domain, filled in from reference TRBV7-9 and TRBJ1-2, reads DTGVSQNPRHKITKRGQNVTFRCDPISEHNRLYWYRQTLGQGPEFLTYFQNEAQLEKSRLLSDRFSAERPKGSFSTLEIQRTEQGDSAMYLCASSSGIAFVDGYTFGSGTRLTVV.

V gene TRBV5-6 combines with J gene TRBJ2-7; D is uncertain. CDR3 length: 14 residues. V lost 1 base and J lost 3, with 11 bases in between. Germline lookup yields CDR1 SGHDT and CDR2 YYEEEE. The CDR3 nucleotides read TGTGCCAGCAGCTTGATCCAGACGGTCTACGAGCAGTACGTC. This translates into CASSLIQTVYEQYV.

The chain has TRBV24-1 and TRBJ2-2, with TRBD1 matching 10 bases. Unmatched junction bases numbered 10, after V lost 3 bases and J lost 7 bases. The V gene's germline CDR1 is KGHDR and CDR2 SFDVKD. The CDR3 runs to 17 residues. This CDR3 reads CATSDPRDRGNGGELFF. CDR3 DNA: TGTGCCACCAGTGATCCTCGGGACAGGGGCAATGGCGGGGAGCTGTTTTTT.

DNA for the CDR3: TGTGCCAGCAGACAGGGGTCAGATACGCAGTATTTT. As protein: CASRQGSDTQYF. The chain has TRBV13 and TRBJ2-3; 7 bases are shared with TRBD1. CDR3 length: 12 amino acids. Germline V lookup: CDR1 PRHDT, CDR2 FYEKMQ (reference sequence). Germline trimming cut 6 bases from V and 4 bases from J; bases unmatched to any gene: 1.

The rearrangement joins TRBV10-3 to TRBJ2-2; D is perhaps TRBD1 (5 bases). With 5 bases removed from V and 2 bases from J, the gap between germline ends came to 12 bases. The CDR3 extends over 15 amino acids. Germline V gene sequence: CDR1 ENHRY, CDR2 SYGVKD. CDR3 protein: CAISSSGQNTGELFF. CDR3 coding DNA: TGTGCCATCAGTTCCTCTGGACAAAACACCGGGGAGCTGTTTTTT.

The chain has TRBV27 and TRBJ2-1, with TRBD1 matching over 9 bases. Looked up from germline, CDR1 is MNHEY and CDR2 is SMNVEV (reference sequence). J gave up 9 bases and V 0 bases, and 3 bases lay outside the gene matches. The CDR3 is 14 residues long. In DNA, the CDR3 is TGTGCCAGCAGTTTATCTAACAGGGGGCTTGAGCAGTTCTTC. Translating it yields CASSLSNRGLEQFF.

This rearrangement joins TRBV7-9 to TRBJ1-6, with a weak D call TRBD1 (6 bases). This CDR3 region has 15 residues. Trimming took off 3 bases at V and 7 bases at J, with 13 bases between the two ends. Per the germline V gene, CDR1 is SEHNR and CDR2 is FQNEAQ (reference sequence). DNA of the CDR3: TGTGCCAGCAGCTTCGGACAGACTAAGAATTCACCCCTCCACTTT. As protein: CASSFGQTKNSPLHF.

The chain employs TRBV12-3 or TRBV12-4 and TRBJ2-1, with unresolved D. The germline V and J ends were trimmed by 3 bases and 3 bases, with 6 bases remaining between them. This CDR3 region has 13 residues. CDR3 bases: TGTGCCAGCAGTTTGAACAACTACAATGAGCAGTTCTTC. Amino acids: CASSLNNYNEQFF.

The CDR3 coding sequence is TGTGCCAGCAGCTTAACGGGTCGGGGTGGTCAAGAGACCCAGTACTTC. Its protein product is CASSLTGRGGQETQYF. V and J are TRBV7-3 and TRBJ2-5; D perhaps matches TRBD2 (5 bases). The CDR3 has 16 amino acids. The germline gives CDR1 SGHTA, CDR2 FQGTGA. The V end lost 0 bases, the J end lost 2 bases, and 13 bases lay between the germline ends.

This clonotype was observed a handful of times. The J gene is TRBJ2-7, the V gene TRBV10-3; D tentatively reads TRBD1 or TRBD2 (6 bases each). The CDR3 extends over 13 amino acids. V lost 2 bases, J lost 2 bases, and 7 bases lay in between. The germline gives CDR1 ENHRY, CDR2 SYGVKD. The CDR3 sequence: CAISEGGPYEQYF. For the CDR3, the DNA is TGTGCCATCAGTGAGGGGGGGCCCTACGAGCAGTACTTC.

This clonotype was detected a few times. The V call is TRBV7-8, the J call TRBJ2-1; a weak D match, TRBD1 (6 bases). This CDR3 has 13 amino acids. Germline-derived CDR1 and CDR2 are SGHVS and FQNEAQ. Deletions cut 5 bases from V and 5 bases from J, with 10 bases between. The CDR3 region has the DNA TGTGCCAGCAGCAAACAGGGCCACAATGAGCAGTTCTTC. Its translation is CASSKQGHNEQFF.

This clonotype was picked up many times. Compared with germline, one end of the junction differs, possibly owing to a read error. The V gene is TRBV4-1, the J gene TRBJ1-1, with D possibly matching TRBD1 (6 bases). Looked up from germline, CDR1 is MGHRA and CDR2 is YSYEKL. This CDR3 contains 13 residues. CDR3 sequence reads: CASSRRGDTEAFF. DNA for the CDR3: TGTGCCAGCAGCCGAAGGGGGGACACTGAAGCTTTCTTT.

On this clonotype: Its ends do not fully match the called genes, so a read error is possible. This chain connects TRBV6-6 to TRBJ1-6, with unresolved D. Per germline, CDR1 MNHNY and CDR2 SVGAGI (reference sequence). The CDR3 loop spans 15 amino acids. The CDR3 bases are TGTACCAGCGGAAATACATGGACGGATAATTCACCCCTCCACTTT. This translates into CTSGNTWTDNSPLHF.

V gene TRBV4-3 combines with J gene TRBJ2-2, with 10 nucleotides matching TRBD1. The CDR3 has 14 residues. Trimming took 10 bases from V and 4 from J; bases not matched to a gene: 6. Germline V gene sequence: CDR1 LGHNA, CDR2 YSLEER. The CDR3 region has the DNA TGCGCCACCCGGGACAGGGGTGGCACCGGGGAGCTGTTTTTT. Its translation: CATRDRGGTGELFF.

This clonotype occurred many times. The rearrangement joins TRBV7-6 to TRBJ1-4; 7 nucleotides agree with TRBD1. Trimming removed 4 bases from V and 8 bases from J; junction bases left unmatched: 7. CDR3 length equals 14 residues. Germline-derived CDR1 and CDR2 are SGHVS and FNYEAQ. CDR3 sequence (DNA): TGTGCCAGCAGCTCGACAGGGTTCGAAGAAAAACTGTTTTTT. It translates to CASSSTGFEEKLFF.

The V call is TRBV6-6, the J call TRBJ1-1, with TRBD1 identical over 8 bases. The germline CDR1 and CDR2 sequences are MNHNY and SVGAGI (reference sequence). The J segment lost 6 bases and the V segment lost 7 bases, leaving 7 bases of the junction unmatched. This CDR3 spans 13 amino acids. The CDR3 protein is CASTIDRGAEAFF. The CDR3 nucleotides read TGTGCCAGCACCATCGACAGGGGCGCTGAAGCTTTCTTT.

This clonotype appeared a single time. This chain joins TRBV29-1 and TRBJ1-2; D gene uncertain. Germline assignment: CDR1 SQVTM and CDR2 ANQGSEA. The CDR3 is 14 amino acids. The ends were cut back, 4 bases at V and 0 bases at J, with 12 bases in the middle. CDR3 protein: CSVGAGTANYGYTF. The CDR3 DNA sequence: TGCAGCGTTGGGGCAGGAACGGCTAACTATGGCTACACCTTC.

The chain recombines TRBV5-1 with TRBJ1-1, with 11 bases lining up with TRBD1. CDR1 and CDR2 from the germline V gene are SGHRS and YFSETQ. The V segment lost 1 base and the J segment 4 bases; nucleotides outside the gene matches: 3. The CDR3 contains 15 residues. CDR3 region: CASSLPGQGATEAFF. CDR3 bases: TGCGCCAGCAGCTTGCCCGGACAGGGGGCCACTGAAGCTTTCTTT.

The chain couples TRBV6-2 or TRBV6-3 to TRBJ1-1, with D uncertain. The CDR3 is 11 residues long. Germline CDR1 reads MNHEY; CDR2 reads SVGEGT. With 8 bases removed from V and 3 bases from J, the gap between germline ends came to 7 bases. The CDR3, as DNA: TGTGCCAGCTTCAGTTACACTGAAGCTTTCTTT. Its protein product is CASFSYTEAFF.

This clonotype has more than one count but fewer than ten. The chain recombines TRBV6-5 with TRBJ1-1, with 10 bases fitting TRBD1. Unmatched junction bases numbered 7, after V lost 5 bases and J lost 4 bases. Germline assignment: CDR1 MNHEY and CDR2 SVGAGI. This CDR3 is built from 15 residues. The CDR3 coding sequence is TGTGCCAGCAGTGAGGACAGGGGGGGGGGCACTGAAGCTTTCTTT. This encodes CASSEDRGGGTEAFF.

The CDR3 here is CASSFRGDGGDTQYF. In nucleotides, the CDR3 is TGTGCCAGCAGTTTTCGAGGGGATGGGGGAGATACGCAGTATTTT. The chain couples TRBV27 to TRBJ2-3; D is possibly TRBD1 or TRBD2 (5 bases each). Germline loops: CDR1 MNHEY, CDR2 SMNVEV (reference sequence). Trimming took off 3 bases at V and 5 bases at J, with 15 bases between the two ends. This CDR3 is built from 15 residues.

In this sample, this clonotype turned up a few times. The CDR3 DNA is TGCGCCAGCAGCCAAGAAGTATGGCAGGGGGTAGGTGGCTACACCTTC. It yields the protein CASSQEVWQGVGGYTF. The rearrangement uses TRBV4-1 and TRBJ1-2; 7 nucleotides agree with TRBD1. Looked up from germline, CDR1 is MGHRA and CDR2 is YSYEKL. This CDR3 spans 16 amino acids. The V segment lost 0 bases and the J segment 7 bases; nucleotides outside the gene matches: 11.

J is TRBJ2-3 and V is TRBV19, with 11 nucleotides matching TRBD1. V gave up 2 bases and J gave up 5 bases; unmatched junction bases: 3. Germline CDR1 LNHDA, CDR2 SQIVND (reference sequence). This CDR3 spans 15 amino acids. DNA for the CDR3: TGTGCCAGTAGTATAAGGGGGACAGGGGGAGATACGCAGTATTTT. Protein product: CASSIRGTGGDTQYF.

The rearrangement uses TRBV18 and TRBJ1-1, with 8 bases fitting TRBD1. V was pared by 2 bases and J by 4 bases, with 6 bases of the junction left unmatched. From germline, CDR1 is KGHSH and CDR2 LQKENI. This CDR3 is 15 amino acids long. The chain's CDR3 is CASSPKTGGSTEAFF. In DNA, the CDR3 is TGTGCCAGCTCACCAAAAACAGGGGGGAGCACTGAAGCTTTCTTT.

The CDR3 nucleotides are TGTGCCAGCAGTTACGCCGTGACAGGGTCCCTAACGAATGAGCAGTTCTTC. Protein: CASSYAVTGSLTNEQFF. This chain connects TRBV6-2 or TRBV6-3 to TRBJ2-1; 7 bases match TRBD1. The germline CDR1 and CDR2 sequences are MNHEY and SVGEGT. The CDR3 has 17 residues. V shed 2 bases, J shed 7 bases, and the junction held 14 bases outside the gene matches.

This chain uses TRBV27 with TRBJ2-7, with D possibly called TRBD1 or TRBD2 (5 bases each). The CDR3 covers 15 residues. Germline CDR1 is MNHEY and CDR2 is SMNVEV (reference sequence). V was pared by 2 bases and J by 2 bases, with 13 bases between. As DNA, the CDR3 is TGTGCCAGCAGTTTACATCCGGGACGGACCTACGAGCAGTACGTC. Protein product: CASSLHPGRTYEQYV.

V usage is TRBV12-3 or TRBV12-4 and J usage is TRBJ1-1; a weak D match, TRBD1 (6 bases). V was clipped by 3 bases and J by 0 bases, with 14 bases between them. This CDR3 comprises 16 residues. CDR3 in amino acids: CASSFTTGLMNTEAFF. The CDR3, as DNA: TGTGCCAGCAGTTTTACGACAGGTCTCATGAACACTGAAGCTTTCTTT.

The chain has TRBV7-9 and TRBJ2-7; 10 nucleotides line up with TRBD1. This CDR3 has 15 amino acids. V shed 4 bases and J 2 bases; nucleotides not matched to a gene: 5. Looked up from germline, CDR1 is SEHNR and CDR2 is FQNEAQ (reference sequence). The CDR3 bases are TGTGCCAGCAGCTCTCCGGGACAGGGGCCCTACGAGCAGTACTTC. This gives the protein CASSSPGQGPYEQYF.